These 11 T cell receptor beta chains were all obtained from the same sample, sequenced in a study of graft-versus-host responses after intestinal transplantation. These receptors have no identified antigens. The assay was immunoSEQ multiplex PCR, and TCRdb's table has in-frame clones only and misses some. The data contain roughly 120,000 clones, 85% to 95% of them singletons. Sequenced here: unstimulated CD8+ T cells sorted from spleen or lymph node cells, sampled before intestinal transplant. The receptors come from a human donor who received an intestinal transplant.

The rearrangement uses TRBV7-9 and TRBJ2-5, with a weak D call TRBD2 (5 bases). Trimming stripped 1 base from V and 7 bases from J, with 10 bases between. CDR1 and CDR2 (germline): SEHNR, FQNEAQ (reference sequence). The CDR3 loop spans 13 amino acids. The DNA of the CDR3 is TGTGCCAGCAGCTTAGGTCTAGAGGGGACCCAGTACTTC. It translates to CASSLGLEGTQYF.

This chain uses TRBV11-1 with TRBJ2-7, with 7 bases fitting TRBD2. The ends lost 2 bases at V and 1 base at J; junction bases unmatched: 5. Germline CDR1 reads SGHAT; CDR2 reads FQDESV (reference sequence). The CDR3 is 15 amino acids. The CDR3 coding sequence is TGTGCCAGCAGCTTATACGGGGGAGGGTCCTACGAGCAGTACTTC. Protein sequence: CASSLYGGGSYEQYF.

This chain links TRBV30 with TRBJ2-3; D call uncertain. V was clipped by 5 bases and J by 1 base, with 13 bases between them. CDR1 and CDR2 from the germline V gene are GTSNPN and SVGIG (reference sequence). The length of the CDR3 is 14 residues. The CDR3 DNA reads as TGTGCCTGGGTTGACGGAGTCCGCACAGATACGCAGTATTTT. Its translation is CAWVDGVRTDTQYF.

This chain joins TRBV5-6 and TRBJ2-1; 8 nucleotides agree with TRBD1. The CDR3 contains 15 residues. Germline V gene data show CDR1 as SGHDT and CDR2 as YYEEEE. The J segment lost 2 bases and the V segment lost 4 bases, leaving 5 bases of the junction unmatched. The CDR3 DNA is TGTGCCAGCAGCCCGGACAGGGAGCCCTACAATGAGCAGTTCTTC. Residues: CASSPDREPYNEQFF.

J is TRBJ2-1 and V is TRBV13; D is unresolved. The germline V gene encodes CDR1 PRHDT and CDR2 FYEKMQ (reference sequence). V was cut by 0 bases and J by 12 bases, with 12 bases left in between. The CDR3 runs to 13 residues. CDR3 residues: CASSLGGPGGQFF. CDR3 DNA sequence: TGTGCCAGCAGCTTAGGGGGCCCGGGTGGGCAGTTCTTC.

As to this clone: Other DNA variants within this sample encode the same CDR3. The chain employs TRBV28 and TRBJ2-7; D is perhaps TRBD1 or TRBD2 (5 bases each). The V gene lost 2 bases and the J gene lost 3 bases, with 5 bases spanning the gap. This CDR3 contains 12 residues. Germline V CDR1 and CDR2: MDHEN, SYDVKM. CDR3 bases: TGTGCCAGCAGTTTAGGGGGCTACGAGCAGTACTTC. Its protein product is CASSLGGYEQYF.

The V gene is TRBV5-1, the J gene TRBJ2-7, with D perhaps TRBD1 (6 bases). V was pared by 1 base and J by 3 bases, with 32 bases between. This CDR3 is 21 amino acids long. Germline assignment: CDR1 SGHRS and CDR2 YFSETQ. CDR3 nucleotide sequence: TGCGCCAGCAGCTTGCTGAGCATTCGACAGGACCCGGGTTGGGGTTTCTACGAGCAGTACTTC. Translated: CASSLLSIRQDPGWGFYEQYF.

This clone came up once. This chain links TRBV2 with TRBJ2-4, with 11 nucleotides matching TRBD1. J was trimmed by 7 bases and V by 4 bases; bases with no gene match: 3. The germline V gene has CDR1 SNHLY and CDR2 FYNNEI. CDR3 size: 14 residues. The CDR3 DNA follows: TGTGCCAGCAGTGTCGGGACAGGGGGGAACATTCAGTACTTC. Translating it yields CASSVGTGGNIQYF.

The CDR3 spells CASSVGPSGYNEQFF. CDR3 nucleotides: TGTGCCAGCAGCGTAGGACCTAGCGGCTACAATGAGCAGTTCTTC. J is TRBJ2-1 and V is TRBV9, with 7 bases aligning to TRBD2. This CDR3 is 15 amino acids long. V lost 0 bases and J lost 3; bases outside the gene matches: 3. Germline V gene lookup returns CDR1 SGDLS and CDR2 YYNGEE.

J is TRBJ1-2 and V is TRBV29-1; TRBD1 might be the D (6 bases). CDR3 length: 14 amino acids. Trimming cost V 1 base and J 6 bases, with 15 bases left between them. CDR1 SQVTM and CDR2 ANQGSEA come from the germline V gene. The CDR3 DNA sequence: TGCAGCGTTGAAGCGGGGCACAGGGCAGATGGCTACACCTTC. It specifies CSVEAGHRADGYTF.

The rearrangement uses TRBV9 and TRBJ1-2; 7 nucleotides match TRBD1. After removal of 4 bases from V and 2 bases from J, the junction contained 8 bases not matched to a gene. CDR3 length: 15 residues. CDR1 is SGDLS, CDR2 YYNGEE, per germline. The CDR3 loop is CASSSVGQANYGYTF. CDR3 sequence (DNA): TGTGCCAGCAGCTCCGTAGGACAGGCAAACTATGGCTACACCTTC. The full variable domain, rest sourced from reference TRBV9 and TRBJ1-2, is DSGVTQTPKHLITATGQRVTLRCSPRSGDLSVYWYQQSLDQGLQFLIQYYNGEERAKGNILERFSAQQFPDLHSELNLSSLELGDSALYFCASSSVGQANYGYTFGSGTRLTVV.